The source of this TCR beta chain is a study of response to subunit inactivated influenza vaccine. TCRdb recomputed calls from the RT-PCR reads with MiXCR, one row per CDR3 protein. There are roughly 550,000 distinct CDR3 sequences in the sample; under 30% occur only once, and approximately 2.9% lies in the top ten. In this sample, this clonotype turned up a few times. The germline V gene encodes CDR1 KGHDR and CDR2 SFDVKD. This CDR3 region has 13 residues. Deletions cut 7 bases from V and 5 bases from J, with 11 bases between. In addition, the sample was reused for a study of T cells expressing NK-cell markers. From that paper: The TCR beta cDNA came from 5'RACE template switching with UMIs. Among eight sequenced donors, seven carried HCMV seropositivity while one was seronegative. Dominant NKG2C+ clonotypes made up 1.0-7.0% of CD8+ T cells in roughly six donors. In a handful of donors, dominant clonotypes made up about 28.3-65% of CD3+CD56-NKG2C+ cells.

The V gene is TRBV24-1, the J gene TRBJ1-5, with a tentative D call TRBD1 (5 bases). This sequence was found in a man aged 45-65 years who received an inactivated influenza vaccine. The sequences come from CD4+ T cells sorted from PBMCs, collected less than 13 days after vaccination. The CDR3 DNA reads TGTGCCACCAGCCGAGGGGTCTATCAGCCCCAGCATTTT. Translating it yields CATSRGVYQPQHF.